One and the same sample provided the 28 T cell receptor beta chains below, sequenced in a study of blood T cell repertoires in COVID-19. The table came from immunoSEQ multiplex PCR; TCRdb's copy has only in-frame clones and leaves some out. The sample has about 190,000 clones; 90% are singletons. What was sequenced was peripheral blood. The receptors here all came from a man aged 50-60 years with acute or convalescent COVID-19.

This clone was recorded a few times. This chain joins TRBV7-2 and TRBJ1-5, with D possibly being TRBD1 (5 bases). This CDR3 has 15 residues. The germline V gene has CDR1 SGHTA and CDR2 FQGNSA. Trimming removed 5 bases at V and 2 bases at J, with 13 bases between. The CDR3 sequence: CASSAITGGNQPQHF. CDR3 coding DNA: TGTGCCAGCAGCGCGATCACAGGTGGCAATCAGCCCCAGCATTTT.

The chain carries TRBV10-2 and TRBJ2-7; 11 positions match TRBD2. Germline CDR1 is WSHSY and CDR2 is SAAADI. Trimming took 6 bases from V and 6 from J; bases not matched to a gene: 10. This CDR3 spans 15 amino acids. The CDR3 DNA is TGCGCCAGCAGCCCGGGACTAGCGGTTATATCCGAGCAGTACTTC. Its translation: CASSPGLAVISEQYF.

This chain connects TRBV28 to TRBJ2-3; 8 bases map to TRBD2. The CDR3 spans 14 residues. Trimming cost V 3 bases and J 5 bases; bases outside gene matches: 4. CDR1 MDHEN and CDR2 SYDVKM come from the germline V gene. The chain's CDR3 is CASSFGGAQDTQYF. CDR3 sequence (DNA): TGTGCCAGCAGTTTCGGGGGGGCGCAAGATACGCAGTATTTT.

The genes are TRBV28 and TRBJ2-3; D uncertain. CDR3 length: 14 amino acids. Deletions cut 11 bases from V and 1 base from J, with 16 bases between. Per the germline V gene, CDR1 is MDHEN and CDR2 is SYDVKM. The CDR3 region has the DNA TGTGCCCCTCGGCAGACTTCCCGCACAGATACGCAGTATTTT. Residues: CAPRQTSRTDTQYF. The variable domain in full, completed from reference TRBV28 and TRBJ2-3, reads DVKVTQSSRYLVKRTGEKVFLECVQDMDHENMFWYRQDPGLGLRLIYFSYDVKMKEKGDIPEGYSVSREKKERFSLILESASTNQTSMYLCAPRQTSRTDTQYFGPGTRLTVL.

This chain connects TRBV21-1 to TRBJ2-2; the table's D call TRBD1 went unverified against the DNA. TRBV21-1 is an annotated pseudogene. The CDR3 totals 17 residues. CDR3 DNA: TGTGCCAGCAGCAAACCGTCCGGGACAGAGAACACCGGGGAGCTGTTTTTT. Its protein is CASSKPSGTENTGELFF.

The chain joins TRBV6-2 or TRBV6-3 to TRBJ1-1; no clear D gene. V was pared by 2 bases and J by 10 bases, with 14 bases between. This CDR3 contains 13 residues. Germline V CDR1 and CDR2: MNHEY, SVGEGT. The CDR3 bases are TGTGCCAGCAGTTACCACTACACGGCGCCAGCTTTCTTT. Residues: CASSYHYTAPAFF.

The V gene is TRBV7-2, the J gene TRBJ1-5; D unresolved. Germline assignment: CDR1 SGHTA and CDR2 FQGNSA. Trimming stripped 5 bases from V and 0 bases from J, with 11 bases between. The CDR3 covers 15 residues. The CDR3: CASSPQINSNQPQHF. Here the CDR3 DNA reads TGTGCCAGCAGCCCTCAGATTAATAGCAATCAGCCCCAGCATTTT.

The table lists this clone with a count of one. This chain connects TRBV27 to TRBJ1-4, with 7 bases that match TRBD1. The germline CDR1 and CDR2 sequences are MNHEY and SMNVEV (reference sequence). V lost 6 bases and J lost 5; bases outside the gene matches: 6. This CDR3 region has 14 residues. The CDR3 spells CASRSSGGNEKLFF. CDR3 in DNA: TGTGCCAGCAGATCTTCAGGGGGGAATGAAAAACTGTTTTTT.

The V and J genes are TRBV5-8 and TRBJ2-2; the match to TRBD2 covers 9 bases. Germline CDR1 reads SGHTS; CDR2 reads YDEGEE. V lost 6 bases, J lost 6 bases, and 12 bases stayed unmatched. This CDR3 region has 16 residues. The CDR3 DNA sequence: TGTGCCAGCACCCCACCCCGGACTAGCGACTCCGGGGAGCTGTTTTTT. It codes for CASTPPRTSDSGELFF.

Only one count was recorded for this clone. Other DNA sequences from this sample encode an identical CDR3 as well. The chain is built from TRBV6-2 or TRBV6-3 and TRBJ1-1; D not resolved. The germline V and J ends were trimmed by 4 bases and 0 bases, with 6 bases remaining between them. CDR1 is MNHEY, CDR2 SVGEGT, per germline. CDR3 length: 13 residues. In DNA, the CDR3 is TGTGCCAGCAGTTTAACTTTGAACACTGAAGCTTTCTTT. Translation: CASSLTLNTEAFF.

The chain recombines TRBV6-2 or TRBV6-3 with TRBJ2-6; 9 positions agree with TRBD1. The CDR3 length is 16 residues. V shed 5 bases and J 4 bases; nucleotides not matched to a gene: 6. The V gene's germline CDR1 is MNHEY and CDR2 SVGEGT. CDR3 DNA sequence: TGTGCCAGCAGTAAGGGACAGGGTGAGGGGGCCAACGTCCTGACTTTC. Translated: CASSKGQGEGANVLTF.

This clone was detected a few times. A junction end diverges from the germline sequence, so it may reflect a read error. The gene calls are TRBV7-7 and TRBJ2-2; 9 bases match TRBD1. Looked up from germline, CDR1 is SSHAT and CDR2 is FNYEAQ (reference sequence). The CDR3 has 14 amino acids. In DNA, the CDR3 is TGTGCTAGCAGCTTGGACAGGGGCACCGGGGAGCTGTTTTTT. Protein product: CASSLDRGTGELFF.

This clone was counted between two and nine times. As DNA, the CDR3 is TGTGCCAGCAGTTGGACAGGGGCTGAAAAACTGTTTTTT. Amino acid sequence: CASSWTGAEKLFF. The chain carries TRBV12-3 or TRBV12-4 and TRBJ1-4; 9 nucleotides match TRBD1. V shed 4 bases, J shed 7 bases, and the junction held 1 base outside the gene matches. The CDR3 spans 13 residues.

V and J are TRBV9 and TRBJ1-1; TRBD1 is a possible D gene (6 bases). Germline V CDR1 and CDR2: SGDLS, YYNGEE. Trimming removed 2 bases from V and 8 bases from J, with 16 bases in between. This CDR3 contains 14 residues. Written as DNA, the CDR3 is TGTGCCAGCAGCGTTAATACAGGGCTTGGGGAAGCTTTCTTT. It yields the protein CASSVNTGLGEAFF.

This clone was recorded a few times. The gene calls are TRBV5-5 and TRBJ2-6, with D maybe TRBD2 (5 bases). Germline CDR1 and CDR2: SGHKS and YYEKEE (reference sequence). This CDR3 is built from 15 residues. The V end was cut by 0 bases, the J end by 4 bases, with 8 bases between. The CDR3 DNA sequence: TGTGCCAGCAGCTTGGCGGGGTCGGGGGCCAACGTCCTGACTTTC. It encodes CASSLAGSGANVLTF. The whole variable domain, filled in from reference TRBV5-5 and TRBJ2-6, reads DAGVTQSPTHLIKTRGQQVTLRCSPISGHKSVSWYQQVLGQGPQFIFQYYEKEERGRGNFPDRFSARQFPNYSSELNVNALLLGDSALYLCASSLAGSGANVLTFGAGSRLTVL.

About this clone itself: This sample includes further DNA sequences coding for the same CDR3. This rearrangement joins TRBV18 to TRBJ2-3; 10 positions agree with TRBD2. The CDR3 runs to 15 residues. With V trimmed by 3 bases and J by 3 bases, 3 bases remained unmatched. From germline, CDR1 is KGHSH and CDR2 LQKENI. CDR3 nucleotide sequence: TGTGCCAGCTCACCTCCTAGCGGGAGTACAGATACGCAGTATTTT. This gives the protein CASSPPSGSTDTQYF. Full variable domain (outside the CDR3, taken from reference TRBV18 and TRBJ2-3): NAGVMQNPRHLVRRRGQEARLRCSPMKGHSHVYWYRQLPEEGLKFMVYLQKENIIDESGMPKERFSAEFPKEGPSILRIQQVVRGDSAAYFCASSPPSGSTDTQYFGPGTRLTVL.

This rearrangement joins TRBV19 to TRBJ1-2; TRBD1 is a possible D gene (6 bases). The V gene's germline CDR1 is LNHDA and CDR2 SQIVND (reference sequence). Trimming stripped 5 bases from V and 0 bases from J, with 19 bases between. There are 17 residues in the CDR3. The CDR3 nucleotides read TGTGCCAGTAGTCCCTCGTGGGGGCGGCTAACTAACTATGGCTACACCTTC. Residues: CASSPSWGRLTNYGYTF. Supplemented by reference TRBV19 and TRBJ1-2, the full variable domain reads DGGITQSPKYLFRKEGQNVTLSCEQNLNHDAMYWYRQDPGQGLRLIYYSQIVNDFQKGDIAEGYSVSREKKESFPLTVTSAQKNPTAFYLCASSPSWGRLTNYGYTFGSGTRLTVV.

This clone appeared a single time. The gene calls are TRBV6-5 and TRBJ1-3; TRBD1 might be the D (5 bases). V was clipped by 4 bases and J by 4 bases, with 11 bases between them. The CDR3 consists of 14 residues. Germline V CDR1 and CDR2: MNHEY, SVGAGI. CDR3 amino acids: CASSSHAGGNTIYF. As DNA, the CDR3 is TGTGCCAGCAGTTCCCACGCAGGGGGAAACACCATATATTTT.

The CDR3: CASRKAGPEFF. DNA of the CDR3: TGTGCCAGCAGAAAGGCGGGGCCCGAGTTCTTC. This chain connects TRBV6-5 to TRBJ2-1, with TRBD2 as a possible D gene (6 bases). This CDR3 contains 11 residues. Trimming removed 6 bases at V and 14 bases at J, with 14 bases between. Per the germline V gene, CDR1 is MNHEY and CDR2 is SVGAGI.

The chain combines TRBV27 with TRBJ1-5, with 9 positions matching TRBD1. V lost 6 bases, J lost 6 bases, and 6 bases stayed unmatched. The germline gives CDR1 MNHEY, CDR2 SMNVEV (reference sequence). The CDR3 consists of 14 residues. The CDR3 here is CASRRDRESQPQHF. CDR3 nucleotides: TGTGCCAGCAGACGGGACAGGGAAAGTCAGCCCCAGCATTTT.

The CDR3 region is CASSLEVLAGATGELFF. CDR3 nucleotide sequence: TGTGCCAGCAGCTTAGAGGTTCTAGCGGGAGCTACGGGGGAGCTGTTTTTT. The V and J genes are TRBV7-9 and TRBJ2-2; 10 positions agree with TRBD2. V lost 1 base to trimming and J lost 8 bases; unmatched junction nucleotides: 10. CDR3 length: 17 amino acids. Germline CDR1 SEHNR, CDR2 FQNEAQ (reference sequence).

This chain links TRBV29-1 with TRBJ2-3; D unclear. The CDR3 is 14 residues long. CDR1 and CDR2 (germline): SQVTM, ANQGSEA. V gave up 2 bases and J gave up 1 base, with 10 bases separating them. The CDR3 region is CSVEFRSRTDTQYF. The CDR3 nucleotides read TGCAGCGTTGAATTCCGGTCCCGCACAGATACGCAGTATTTT.

The V gene is TRBV9, the J gene TRBJ1-3; tentative D call: TRBD1 (5 bases). V was pared by 4 bases and J by 2 bases, with 22 bases between. Germline values: CDR1 SGDLS, CDR2 YYNGEE. CDR3 size: 18 residues. The CDR3 DNA sequence: TGTGCCAGCAGCCCCTTCCTGGGGCCCGGAGACGCTGGAAACACCATATATTTT. It specifies CASSPFLGPGDAGNTIYF.

The chain recombines TRBV7-2 with TRBJ1-4, with TRBD1 identical over 7 bases. Germline V CDR1 and CDR2: SGHTA, FQGNSA. This CDR3 is built from 16 residues. Trimming at V came to 5 bases and at J to 0 bases, leaving 6 bases not matched to a gene. This CDR3 reads CASSTRTGSTNEKLFF. DNA of the CDR3: TGTGCCAGCAGCACCCGGACAGGATCAACTAATGAAAAACTGTTTTTT.

J is TRBJ2-1 and V is TRBV9, with 8 positions matching TRBD2. The CDR3 is 18 residues long. The ends lost 3 bases at V and 2 bases at J; junction bases unmatched: 13. Germline V gives CDR1 SGDLS, CDR2 YYNGEE. CDR3: CASSGGTSFPSAYNEQFF. For the CDR3, the DNA is TGTGCCAGCAGCGGCGGGACTAGTTTCCCCAGCGCCTACAATGAGCAGTTCTTC.

This chain joins TRBV5-1 and TRBJ2-7, with TRBD2 matching over 8 bases. This CDR3 has 14 amino acids. Losses at the gene ends were 2 bases for V and 0 bases for J; bases not matched to a gene: 1. The germline CDR1 and CDR2 sequences are SGHRS and YFSETQ. The CDR3 bases are TGCGCCAGCAGCTTCAGCGGGAGCTCCTACGAGCAGTACTTC. This gives the protein CASSFSGSSYEQYF. The complete variable domain, with remaining parts taken from reference TRBV5-1 and TRBJ2-7, reads KAGVTQTPRYLIKTRGQQVTLSCSPISGHRSVSWYQQTPGQGLQFLFEYFSETQRNKGNFPGRFSGRQFSNSRSEMNVSTLELGDSALYLCASSFSGSSYEQYFGPGTRLTVT.

The chain carries TRBV15 and TRBJ2-2, with D uncertain. This CDR3 is built from 15 residues. V was cut by 0 bases and J by 3 bases, with 8 bases left in between. Germline CDR1 LNHNV, CDR2 YYDKDF (reference sequence). The CDR3 is CATSRDWAYTGELFF. Written as DNA, the CDR3 is TGTGCCACCAGCAGAGATTGGGCGTACACCGGGGAGCTGTTTTTT.

The V and J genes are TRBV5-1 and TRBJ1-2, with TRBD1 matching 11 bases. J lost 2 bases, V lost 4 bases, and 4 bases had no gene match. CDR1 and CDR2 from the germline V gene are SGHRS and YFSETQ. The CDR3 is 15 amino acids. CDR3: CASSDRTGGNYGYTF. In nucleotides, the CDR3 is TGCGCCAGCAGCGATCGGACAGGGGGCAACTATGGCTACACCTTC.